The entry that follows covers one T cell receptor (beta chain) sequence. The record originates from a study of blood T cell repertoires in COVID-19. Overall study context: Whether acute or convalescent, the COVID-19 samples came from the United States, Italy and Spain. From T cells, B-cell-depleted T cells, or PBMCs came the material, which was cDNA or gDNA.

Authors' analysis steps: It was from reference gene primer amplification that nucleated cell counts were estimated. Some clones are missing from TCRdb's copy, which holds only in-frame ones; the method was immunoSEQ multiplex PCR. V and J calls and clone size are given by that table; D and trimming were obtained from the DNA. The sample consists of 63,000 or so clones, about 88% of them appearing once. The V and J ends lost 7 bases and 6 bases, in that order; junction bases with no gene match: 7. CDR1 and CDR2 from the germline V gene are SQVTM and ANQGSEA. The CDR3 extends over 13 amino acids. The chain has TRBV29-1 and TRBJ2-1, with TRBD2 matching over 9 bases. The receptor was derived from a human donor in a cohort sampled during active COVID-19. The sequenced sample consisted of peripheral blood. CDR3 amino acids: CSGEVAGVNEQFF. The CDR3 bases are TGCAGCGGGGAAGTAGCGGGAGTCAATGAGCAGTTCTTC.